One and the same sample provided the 10 T cell receptor beta chains below, sequenced in a study of CD4+ T cells in melanoma. This table comes from immunoSEQ multiplex PCR, and its TCRdb copy is limited to in-frame clones, with some not included. The sample lists 90,000 to 130,000 clones, approximately 92% occurring once. The sample consisted of peripheral blood. All receptors come from a human donor with melanoma.

The chain carries TRBV25-1 and TRBJ1-2; 7 bases map to TRBD1. Germline lookup yields CDR1 MGHDK and CDR2 SYGVNS. V lost 5 bases, J lost 2 bases, and 8 bases stayed unmatched. This CDR3 is 15 amino acids long. The CDR3, as DNA: TGTGCCAGCAGTTTACAGGGGCCAGGAAACTATGGCTACACCTTC. Its protein product is CASSLQGPGNYGYTF.

The genes are TRBV29-1 and TRBJ1-6; D possibly corresponds to TRBD1 (6 bases). V gave up 4 bases and J gave up 4 bases, with 8 bases separating them. This CDR3 has 13 residues. Looked up from germline, CDR1 is SQVTM and CDR2 is ANQGSEA. The CDR3 coding sequence is TGCAGCGTTGGGGACAATTATAATTCACCCCTCCACTTT. It encodes CSVGDNYNSPLHF.

This rearrangement joins TRBV5-4 to TRBJ2-2; a possible D gene is TRBD2 (5 bases). The CDR3 loop spans 14 amino acids. Trimming cost V 5 bases and J 1 base, with 9 bases left between them. The germline V gene has CDR1 SGHNT and CDR2 YYREEE (reference sequence). As DNA, the CDR3 is TGTGCCAGCAGATCAGAGGGGAACACCGGGGAGCTGTTTTTT. Encoded protein: CASRSEGNTGELFF. Based on the CDR3 plus reference TRBV5-4 and TRBJ2-2, the full variable domain is ETGVTQSPTHLIKTRGQQVTLRCSSQSGHNTVSWYQQALGQGPQFIFQYYREEENGRGNFPPRFSGLQFPNYSSELNVNALELDDSALYLCASRSEGNTGELFFGEGSRLTVL.

The CDR3 DNA reads TGTGCCAGCAGTTACGCAGCAACCTATAATGAAAAACTGTTTTTT. Its protein product is CASSYAATYNEKLFF. The chain is built from TRBV6-6 and TRBJ1-4; D uncertain. This CDR3 comprises 15 residues. V was clipped by 2 bases and J by 4 bases, with 11 bases between them. Germline lookup yields CDR1 MNHNY and CDR2 SVGAGI (reference sequence).

The V gene is TRBV4-3, the J gene TRBJ1-2, with D maybe TRBD1 (5 bases). This CDR3 region has 15 residues. The ends were cut back, 0 bases at V and 5 bases at J, with 13 bases in the middle. Germline-derived CDR1 and CDR2 are LGHNA and YSLEER. The CDR3 reads CASSQDLQGTYGYTF. CDR3 bases: TGCGCCAGCAGCCAAGACCTCCAGGGAACGTATGGCTACACCTTC.

This chain connects TRBV18 to TRBJ2-4; 7 bases line up with TRBD1. V trimming: 3 bases; J trimming: 7 bases; junction bases outside the gene matches: 6. The length of the CDR3 is 14 residues. CDR1 KGHSH and CDR2 LQKENI come from the germline V gene. The CDR3 spells CASSPDRRGNIQYF. The CDR3 DNA reads TGTGCCAGCTCACCGGACAGGCGAGGGAACATTCAGTACTTC.

The chain combines TRBV9 with TRBJ1-6; TRBD1 matches 7 bases. The CDR3 is 15 amino acids. V was clipped by 4 bases and J by 7 bases; unmatched bases: 8. CDR1 and CDR2 (germline): SGDLS, YYNGEE. In nucleotides, the CDR3 is TGTGCCAGCAGCACACGGGACAGCGCAAATTCACCCCTCCACTTT. This gives the protein CASSTRDSANSPLHF.

In DNA form, the CDR3 reads TGTGCCAGCAGCTTAGTCTCAACAGCCGTTGGGTCACCCCTCCACTTT. Translating gives CASSLVSTAVGSPLHF. The chain joins TRBV7-9 to TRBJ1-6, with D unclear. CDR1 and CDR2 from the germline V gene are SEHNR and FQNEAQ (reference sequence). V lost 1 base and J lost 10, with 17 bases in between. CDR3 length: 16 residues.

The rearrangement uses TRBV5-6 and TRBJ2-3; 12 nucleotides agree with TRBD1. Germline CDR1 reads SGHDT; CDR2 reads YYEEEE. The V and J ends lost 2 bases and 5 bases, in that order; junction bases with no gene match: 9. CDR3 length: 17 amino acids. CDR3 protein: CASSFNPGQGAEDTQYF. CDR3 in DNA: TGTGCCAGCAGCTTCAATCCGGGACAGGGGGCGGAAGATACGCAGTATTTT.

This chain connects TRBV15 to TRBJ2-7; no firm D call. V gave up 2 bases and J gave up 1 base, with 9 bases separating them. Germline CDR1 LNHNV, CDR2 YYDKDF (reference sequence). CDR3 length equals 14 residues. The DNA of the CDR3 is TGTGCCACCAGCAGAACATGGGGTTCCTACGAGCAGTACTTC. Its translation: CATSRTWGSYEQYF. Full variable domain (remainder filled in from reference TRBV15 and TRBJ2-7): DAMVIQNPRYQVTQFGKPVTLSCSQTLNHNVMYWYQQKSSQAPKLLFHYYDKDFNNEADTPDNFQSRRPNTSFCFLDIRSPGLGDTAMYLCATSRTWGSYEQYFGPGTRLTVT.